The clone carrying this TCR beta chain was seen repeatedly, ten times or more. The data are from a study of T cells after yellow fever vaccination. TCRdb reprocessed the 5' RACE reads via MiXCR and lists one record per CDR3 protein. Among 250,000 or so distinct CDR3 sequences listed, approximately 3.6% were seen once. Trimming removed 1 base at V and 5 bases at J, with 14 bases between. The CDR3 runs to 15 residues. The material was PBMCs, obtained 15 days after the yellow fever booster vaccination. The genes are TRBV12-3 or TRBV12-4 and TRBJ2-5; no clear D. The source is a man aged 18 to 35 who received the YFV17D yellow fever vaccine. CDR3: CASSLEKATSETQYF. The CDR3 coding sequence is TGTGCCAGCAGTTTAGAGAAGGCAACGAGTGAGACCCAGTACTTC.